One and the same sample provided the 27 T cell receptor beta chains below, sequenced in a study of post-analysis software for immune sequencing data (dated by TCRdb to between 2014 and 2017). What the work shows at the level of the full study, not this receptor alone: Significantly higher frequencies in patients than in controls were found for roughly 5 TRBV segments, including TRBV5-6, TRBV5-1 and TRBV20-1.

These receptors have no identified antigens. Libraries were made using PCR. The run used an Illumina HiSeq 2500. Unique molecular identifiers were incorporated into TCR beta cDNA libraries to reduce PCR and sequencing biases. TCRdb cleaned the public reads at Q25 with fastp, built clones with MiXCR and kept in-frame beta chains. Every distinct CDR3 protein forms one entry, paired with its most common genes and DNA. In all, the sample holds fewer than 850,000 distinct CDR3 sequences, and 25% to 30% of those were seen once. Around 0.6% of the sample rests with the top ten. Sequenced input: blood. The receptors derive from a girl aged 5-17 years with multiple sclerosis.

The gene calls are TRBV20-1 and TRBJ2-3; D gene uncertain. Looked up from germline, CDR1 is DFQATT and CDR2 is SNEGSKA (reference sequence). CDR3 length equals 13 residues. With 5 bases removed from V and 2 bases from J, the gap between germline ends came to 11 bases. CDR3 in amino acids: CSARTDLTDTQYF. The DNA of the CDR3 is TGCAGTGCTCGGACCGATCTCACAGATACGCAGTATTTT.

A few counts support this clonotype. This chain connects TRBV29-1 to TRBJ2-7; D not resolved. With 5 bases removed from V and 7 bases from J, the gap between germline ends came to 21 bases. CDR3 length: 14 amino acids. CDR1 and CDR2 from the germline V gene are SQVTM and ANQGSEA. The CDR3, as DNA: TGCAGCGTTCTGCAAGGCTCCTCATACGGGGAGCAGTACTTC. Translation: CSVLQGSSYGEQYF.

J is TRBJ2-7 and V is TRBV29-1, with D tentatively TRBD2 (7 bases). The CDR3 is 14 amino acids. Germline V gene sequence: CDR1 SQVTM, CDR2 ANQGSEA. The V end lost 7 bases, the J end lost 5 bases, and 21 bases lay between the germline ends. The CDR3 DNA sequence: TGCAGCGCGGGGCGGGGGACATCCCAGAACGAGCAGTACTTC. Amino acid sequence: CSAGRGTSQNEQYF.

The chain carries TRBV28 and TRBJ2-7; D tentatively fits TRBD1 or TRBD2 (5 bases each). This CDR3 comprises 15 residues. Trimming shortened V by 6 bases and J by 2 bases, and 17 bases separated the two germline ends. CDR1 and CDR2 (germline): MDHEN, SYDVKM. The CDR3 spells CASSTTGTSAYEQYF. As DNA, the CDR3 is TGTGCCAGCAGCACAACCGGGACGAGCGCCTACGAGCAGTACTTC.

The chain joins TRBV4-3 to TRBJ2-4; D uncertain. The CDR3 length is 16 residues. V was clipped by 0 bases and J by 0 bases, with 9 bases between them. CDR1 LGHNA and CDR2 YSLEER come from the germline V gene. The CDR3 sequence is CASSQDRMLAKNIQYF. The CDR3 bases are TGCGCCAGCAGCCAAGATCGGATGTTAGCCAAAAACATTCAGTACTTC.

There are a few counts of this clonotype. The chain combines TRBV21-1 with TRBJ1-2. TRBV21-1 is a recognized pseudogene. The CDR3 is 16 residues long. CDR3 DNA sequence: TGTGCCAGCAGCAAAATAACGGGCCCGAGGGCCTATGGCTACACCTTC. Its protein product is CASSKITGPRAYGYTF.

A note on this clonotype: A read error may be the cause here, since a much bigger clone is one base away. J is TRBJ2-4 and V is TRBV29-1; 8 nucleotides line up with TRBD2. TRBJ2-7 matches the DNA end more closely, so the J call is doubtful. Germline CDR1 reads SQVTM; CDR2 reads ANQGSEA. The CDR3 is made up of 14 amino acids. CDR3 in amino acids: CSVLGGLEGCEQYF. CDR3 nucleotides: TGCAGCGTCCTGGGGGGACTAGAGGGGTGCGAGCAGTACTTC.

This clonotype turned up a few times. J is TRBJ2-1 and V is TRBV9, with 7 nucleotides matching TRBD2. V lost 3 bases, J lost 9 bases, and 9 bases stayed unmatched. The CDR3 loop spans 14 amino acids. Germline V gene sequence: CDR1 SGDLS, CDR2 YYNGEE. CDR3 DNA sequence: TGTGCCAGCAGCGCCTCGGCGGGAGCCGCTGAGCAGTTCTTC. Translation: CASSASAGAAEQFF.

The rearrangement joins TRBV4-3 to TRBJ2-7; weak D call: TRBD1 (6 bases). The CDR3 sequence is 15 residues long. V shed 0 bases and J shed 3 bases, with 12 bases lying between them. Germline values: CDR1 LGHNA, CDR2 YSLEER. CDR3 protein: CASSQDFRGNYEQYF. The CDR3 nucleotides read TGCGCCAGCAGCCAAGATTTCAGGGGTAACTACGAGCAGTACTTC.

The chain joins TRBV10-3 to TRBJ2-2; 9 bases match TRBD1. The V and J ends lost 6 bases and 3 bases, in that order; junction bases with no gene match: 2. This CDR3 has 14 amino acids. Germline assignment: CDR1 ENHRY and CDR2 SYGVKD. The CDR3 region has the DNA TGTGCCATCAGGGGACAGGGTGACACCGGGGAGCTGTTTTTT. This codes for CAIRGQGDTGELFF.

The chain joins TRBV7-8 to TRBJ2-1; 11 positions match TRBD2. V shed 4 bases and J 9 bases; nucleotides not matched to a gene: 11. The CDR3 contains 16 residues. Per germline, CDR1 SGHVS and CDR2 FQNEAQ. CDR3 in amino acids: CASSSDSGRGVFEQFF. The CDR3 DNA follows: TGTGCCAGCAGCTCAGATAGCGGGAGGGGAGTTTTTGAGCAGTTCTTC.

The chain uses TRBV7-8 and TRBJ2-7; possible D gene TRBD2, 5 bases. This CDR3 is 12 amino acids long. CDR1 is SGHVS, CDR2 FQNEAQ, per germline. Deletions cut 5 bases from V and 6 bases from J, with 11 bases between. CDR3 in amino acids: CASSRAAGEQYF. Here the CDR3 DNA reads TGTGCCAGCAGCCGGGCGGCGGGCGAGCAGTACTTC.

The V gene is TRBV5-1, the J gene TRBJ2-5; 10 bases align to TRBD2. Germline V gives CDR1 SGHRS, CDR2 YFSETQ. After removal of 0 bases from V and 4 bases from J, the junction contained 0 bases not matched to a gene. This CDR3 region has 14 residues. The chain's CDR3 is CASSLASGRETQYF. In DNA form, the CDR3 reads TGCGCCAGCAGCTTGGCTAGCGGGAGAGAGACCCAGTACTTC.

As for this clonotype: The junction does not match germline at one end; this may be a read error. The chain links TRBV7-2 to TRBJ2-4; D remains ambiguous. TRBJ2-7 matches the DNA end more closely, so the J call is doubtful. The CDR3 has 13 residues. Germline-derived CDR1 and CDR2 are SGHTA and FQGNSA. This CDR3 is CAGSLRLANEQYF. The CDR3 region has the DNA TGTGCCGGCAGCTTAAGGTTAGCAAACGAGCAGTACTTC.

This clonotype was found a few times. A junction boundary mismatches the germline segment, possibly from a read error. The rearrangement uses TRBV7-7 and TRBJ2-1; D is perhaps TRBD2 (7 bases). Germline CDR1 SSHAT, CDR2 FNYEAQ (reference sequence). The CDR3 length is 15 residues. The CDR3 loop is CASSLGGWGGNGQFF. Written as DNA, the CDR3 is TGTGCCAGCAGCTTAGGAGGATGGGGGGGCAATGGGCAGTTCTTC.

This clonotype was seen a few times. This chain connects TRBV6-5 to TRBJ2-1, with 9 bases that match TRBD2. V lost 6 bases and J lost 5; bases outside the gene matches: 8. Per germline, CDR1 MNHEY and CDR2 SVGAGI. The CDR3 is made up of 15 amino acids. This CDR3 is CASRAGGAQHNEQFF. The CDR3 DNA reads as TGTGCCAGCAGAGCGGGAGGAGCACAGCACAATGAGCAGTTCTTC.

J is TRBJ2-4 and V is TRBV6-6; TRBD2 matches 10 bases. The CDR3 contains 16 residues. After removal of 1 base from V and 15 bases from J, the junction contained 15 bases not matched to a gene. CDR1 and CDR2 (germline): MNHNY, SVGAGI (reference sequence). The CDR3 nucleotides are TGTGCCAGCAGTTACTTAACTAGCGGGGCTGTTAATGAACGGTACTTC. Translated, it gives CASSYLTSGAVNERYF.

This clonotype turned up a few times. The CDR3: CASSFRLTSYNEQFF. CDR3 nucleotide sequence: TGTGCCAGCAGCTTTCGGCTCACCTCCTACAATGAGCAGTTCTTC. V is TRBV5-6 and J is TRBJ2-1; no firm D call. From germline, CDR1 is SGHDT and CDR2 YYEEEE. This CDR3 has 15 residues. Trimming shortened V by 2 bases and J by 0 bases, and 9 bases separated the two germline ends.

The chain employs TRBV5-1 and TRBJ1-1; the D gene is possibly TRBD1 (6 bases). Germline CDR1 reads SGHRS; CDR2 reads YFSETQ. The V gene lost 4 bases and the J gene lost 0 bases, with 19 bases spanning the gap. The CDR3 spans 17 residues. Written as DNA, the CDR3 is TGCGCCAGCAGCCTCCCTCAGGGGAAGCCCTTGAACACTGAAGCTTTCTTT. It encodes CASSLPQGKPLNTEAFF.

This clonotype has just a few counts. The rearrangement uses TRBV20-1 and TRBJ2-1; the match to TRBD2 covers 11 bases. Germline CDR1 DFQATT, CDR2 SNEGSKA (reference sequence). CDR3 size: 12 residues. V was clipped by 3 bases and J by 14 bases; unmatched bases: 6. The CDR3 region is CSASQTSGVEFF. The CDR3 DNA reads TGCAGTGCTAGTCAGACTAGCGGGGTGGAGTTCTTC.

This clonotype turned up a few times. The V and J genes are TRBV27 and TRBJ1-2; tentatively, D is TRBD1 (5 bases). This CDR3 has 13 amino acids. Germline CDR1 MNHEY, CDR2 SMNVEV (reference sequence). V was shortened by 3 bases and J by 4 bases, with 9 bases between the two germline ends. In DNA form, the CDR3 reads TGTGCCAGCAGTTTTCGACAGTCCTATGGCTACACCTTC. Residues: CASSFRQSYGYTF.

This clonotype showed up just a few times. The chain employs TRBV20-1 and TRBJ2-1, with 10 bases identical to TRBD2. Germline V lookup: CDR1 DFQATT, CDR2 SNEGSKA (reference sequence). The CDR3 spans 14 residues. With V trimmed by 7 bases and J by 4 bases, 7 bases remained unmatched. CDR3 sequence (DNA): TGCAGTGTTTTCGGGACTAGCGCTTACAATGAGCAGTTCTTC. It encodes CSVFGTSAYNEQFF.

This clonotype has more than one count but fewer than ten. The V and J genes are TRBV10-1 and TRBJ2-7, with 7 bases matching TRBD2. The CDR3 is made up of 12 amino acids. After removal of 9 bases from V and 2 bases from J, the junction contained 4 bases not matched to a gene. Germline CDR1 is WNHNN and CDR2 is SYGVQD (reference sequence). The CDR3 nucleotides read TGCGCCAGGACTGCGGGGGCCTACGAGCAGTACTTC. This codes for CARTAGAYEQYF.

This clonotype has a count of ten or more. The chain couples TRBV29-1 to TRBJ2-1; 10 nucleotides line up with TRBD2. The CDR3 has 16 residues. From germline, CDR1 is SQVTM and CDR2 ANQGSEA. The ends lost 4 bases at V and 6 bases at J; junction bases unmatched: 12. In nucleotides, the CDR3 is TGCAGCGTTGCGGTAGGTAGCGGGAGGAGCACCAATGAGCAGTTCTTC. Translation gives CSVAVGSGRSTNEQFF.

The chain links TRBV28 to TRBJ1-5; a weak D match, TRBD1 (6 bases). This CDR3 spans 16 amino acids. CDR1 and CDR2 from the germline V gene are MDHEN and SYDVKM. Trimming cost V 6 bases and J 2 bases, with 17 bases left between them. CDR3 residues: CASRTGRPGGNQPQHF. As DNA, the CDR3 is TGTGCCAGCAGAACGGGACGACCAGGGGGCAATCAGCCCCAGCATTTT.

The table lists this clonotype with many counts. This chain connects TRBV4-3 to TRBJ2-3; unclear D gene. V was shortened by 1 base and J by 2 bases, with 10 bases between the two germline ends. The CDR3 has 15 amino acids. CDR1 is LGHNA, CDR2 YSLEER, per germline. CDR3 DNA sequence: TGCGCCAGCAGCCAAGGCGGAGCGAACACAGATACGCAGTATTTT. This gives the protein CASSQGGANTDTQYF.

The J gene is TRBJ2-7, the V gene TRBV27; D assignment may be TRBD1 or TRBD2 (5 bases each). CDR1 and CDR2 (germline): MNHEY, SMNVEV (reference sequence). The ends were cut back, 8 bases at V and 3 bases at J, with 17 bases in the middle. This CDR3 has 14 amino acids. DNA for the CDR3: TGTGCCAGCTCCTGGGACGGTGCGGGCTACGAGCAGTACTTC. This translates into CASSWDGAGYEQYF.